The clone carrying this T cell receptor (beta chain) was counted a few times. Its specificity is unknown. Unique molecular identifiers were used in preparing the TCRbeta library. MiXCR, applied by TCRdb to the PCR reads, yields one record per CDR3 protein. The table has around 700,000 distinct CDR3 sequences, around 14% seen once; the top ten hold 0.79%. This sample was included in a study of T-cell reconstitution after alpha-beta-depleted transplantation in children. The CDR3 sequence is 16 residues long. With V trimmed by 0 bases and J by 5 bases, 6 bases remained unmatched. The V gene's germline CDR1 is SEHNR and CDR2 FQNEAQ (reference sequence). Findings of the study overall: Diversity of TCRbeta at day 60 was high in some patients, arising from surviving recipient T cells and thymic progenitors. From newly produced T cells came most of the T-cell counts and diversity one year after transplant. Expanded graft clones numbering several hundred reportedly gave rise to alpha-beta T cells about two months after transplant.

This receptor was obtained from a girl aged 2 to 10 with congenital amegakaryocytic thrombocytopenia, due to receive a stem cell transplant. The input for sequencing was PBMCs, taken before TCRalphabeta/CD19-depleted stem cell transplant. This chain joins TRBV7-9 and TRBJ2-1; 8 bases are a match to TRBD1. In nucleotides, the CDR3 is TGTGCCAGCAGCTTAGCGCCTCCGGACAGGGACAATGAGCAGTTCTTC. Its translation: CASSLAPPDRDNEQFF.